These 17 T cell receptor beta chains came from one sample sequenced in a study of OX40 agonist ivuxolimab in advanced cancers. TCRdb keeps only in-frame clones here, not all; method: immunoSEQ multiplex PCR. The sample lists approximately 60,000 clones, roughly 87% seen once, with 0.38% in the top ten. This specimen consisted of CD4+ or CD8+ T cells sorted from blood, obtained in a trial of the OX40 agonist ivuxolimab. All receptors come from an adult with an advanced solid tumor such as melanoma, head and neck, liver or kidney cancer.

This chain uses TRBV4-1 with TRBJ2-3; 8 nucleotides match TRBD2. V was pared by 4 bases and J by 1 base, with 7 bases of the junction left unmatched. CDR3 length: 16 residues. Germline CDR1 MGHRA, CDR2 YSYEKL. CDR3 residues: CASSPLAGGGTDTQYF. DNA for the CDR3: TGCGCCAGCAGCCCCCTGGCGGGGGGCGGCACAGATACGCAGTATTTT.

The chain is built from TRBV6-5 and TRBJ2-3, with D unresolved. V lost 0 bases and J lost 0, with 4 bases in between. Germline V gene data show CDR1 as MNHEY and CDR2 as SVGAGI. The CDR3 loop spans 14 amino acids. Here the CDR3 DNA reads TGTGCCAGCAGTTACTCGGGTAGCACAGATACGCAGTATTTT. Amino acids: CASSYSGSTDTQYF.

This clone was picked up a small number of times. The genes are TRBV5-1 and TRBJ1-2, with D perhaps matching TRBD1 (5 bases). The V end lost 0 bases, the J end lost 1 base, and 16 bases lay between the germline ends. The germline gives CDR1 SGHRS, CDR2 YFSETQ. The CDR3 is 17 residues long. In DNA, the CDR3 is TGCGCCAGCAGCTTGGAACCTGGGGCAGCCCTTAACTATGGCTACACCTTC. This codes for CASSLEPGAALNYGYTF.

The V call is TRBV30, the J call TRBJ1-5, with 8 bases lining up with TRBD1. The CDR3 is 21 residues long. Germline CDR1 and CDR2: GTSNPN and SVGIG (reference sequence). Unmatched junction bases numbered 22, after V lost 1 base and J lost 2 bases. The CDR3 DNA follows: TGTGCCTGGAGTGCTCGCCGCCTTGGGACAGGAGGGAGATATGGCAATCAGCCCCAGCATTTT. Translating gives CAWSARRLGTGGRYGNQPQHF.

Written as DNA, the CDR3 is TGTGCCAGCAGTGAAACCGGGGGGTCCTACAATGAGCAGTTCTTC. Protein product: CASSETGGSYNEQFF. This chain joins TRBV6-1 and TRBJ2-1, with TRBD2 matching over 7 bases. Germline values: CDR1 MNHNS, CDR2 SASEGT. The CDR3 sequence is 15 residues long. J was trimmed by 1 base and V by 2 bases; bases with no gene match: 2.

The chain links TRBV19 to TRBJ2-1; tentatively, D is TRBD1 (6 bases). The ends were cut back, 1 base at V and 3 bases at J, with 16 bases in the middle. Per the germline V gene, CDR1 is LNHDA and CDR2 is SQIVND (reference sequence). The CDR3 is 17 amino acids. CDR3 DNA: TGTGCCAGTAGTATAGTTGGGTACAGGGAAAACTACAATGAGCAGTTCTTC. Translating gives CASSIVGYRENYNEQFF.

The chain combines TRBV7-2 with TRBJ1-4; 7 bases are a match to TRBD1. Germline V gene sequence: CDR1 SGHTA, CDR2 FQGNSA. V gave up 2 bases and J gave up 5 bases; unmatched junction bases: 8. This CDR3 is 16 amino acids long. CDR3 residues: CASSLRGRGGNEKLFF. The CDR3 DNA is TGTGCCAGCAGCTTAAGGGGGCGAGGCGGAAATGAAAAACTGTTTTTT.

CDR3 sequence reads: CASSLDGTYEQYF. The DNA of the CDR3 is TGTGCCAGCAGCTTGGACGGGACGTACGAGCAGTACTTC. The rearrangement uses TRBV5-5 and TRBJ2-7; TRBD1 or TRBD2 may be the D gene (5 bases each). The CDR3 totals 13 residues. The V end was cut by 0 bases, the J end by 4 bases, with 8 bases between. The germline V gene encodes CDR1 SGHKS and CDR2 YYEKEE (reference sequence).

The genes are TRBV7-2 and TRBJ2-3; D is undetermined. V lost 5 bases and J 2 bases, leaving 8 bases between the germline ends. Germline V gene lookup returns CDR1 SGHTA and CDR2 FQGNSA. The CDR3 is 13 amino acids. The DNA of the CDR3 is TGTGCCAGCAGCCCCCAGTCCACAGATACGCAGTATTTT. Translated, it gives CASSPQSTDTQYF.

The chain carries TRBV5-1 and TRBJ2-1; no clear D gene. This CDR3 region has 15 residues. Trimming removed 4 bases at V and 1 base at J, with 12 bases between. Germline-derived CDR1 and CDR2 are SGHRS and YFSETQ. In DNA form, the CDR3 reads TGCGCCAGCAGCCAAATAGAACGGTCCTACAATGAGCAGTTCTTC. Residues: CASSQIERSYNEQFF. Combining the CDR3 with reference TRBV5-1 and TRBJ2-1 gives the whole variable domain KAGVTQTPRYLIKTRGQQVTLSCSPISGHRSVSWYQQTPGQGLQFLFEYFSETQRNKGNFPGRFSGRQFSNSRSEMNVSTLELGDSALYLCASSQIERSYNEQFFGPGTRLTVL.

The chain links TRBV7-2 to TRBJ2-7; the D gene is possibly TRBD2 (5 bases). CDR1 and CDR2 from the germline V gene are SGHTA and FQGNSA. The CDR3 length is 13 residues. V was clipped by 1 base and J by 6 bases, with 10 bases between them. The CDR3 nucleotides read TGTGCCAGCAGCTTAGGAGGGAAAGTCGAGCAGTACTTC. Protein sequence: CASSLGGKVEQYF.

The V gene is TRBV18, the J gene TRBJ2-7; TRBD2 is a possible D gene (5 bases). V was trimmed by 6 bases and J by 0 bases, leaving 15 bases between them. This CDR3 region has 15 residues. Germline loops: CDR1 KGHSH, CDR2 LQKENI. The CDR3 coding sequence is TGTGCCAGCTCCCGGGGTCAAGGGAGCTCCTACGAGCAGTACTTC. This sequence encodes CASSRGQGSSYEQYF. The variable domain in full, completed from reference TRBV18 and TRBJ2-7, reads NAGVMQNPRHLVRRRGQEARLRCSPMKGHSHVYWYRQLPEEGLKFMVYLQKENIIDESGMPKERFSAEFPKEGPSILRIQQVVRGDSAAYFCASSRGQGSSYEQYFGPGTRLTVT.

V is TRBV5-4 and J is TRBJ2-7, with D unresolved. The germline gives CDR1 SGHNT, CDR2 YYREEE (reference sequence). Between the trimmed V and J ends, which lost 4 bases and 1 base, there was a span of 12 bases. CDR3 size: 14 residues. The CDR3 spells CASSINTISYEQYF. CDR3 sequence (DNA): TGTGCCAGCAGCATTAACACTATTTCCTACGAGCAGTACTTC. Looking up the rest from reference TRBV5-4 and TRBJ2-7 gives the full variable domain: ETGVTQSPTHLIKTRGQQVTLRCSSQSGHNTVSWYQQALGQGPQFIFQYYREEENGRGNFPPRFSGLQFPNYSSELNVNALELDDSALYLCASSINTISYEQYFGPGTRLTVT.

The genes are TRBV25-1 and TRBJ2-2; D is possibly TRBD2 (6 bases). Germline CDR1 MGHDK, CDR2 SYGVNS. CDR3 length: 17 residues. V lost 1 base and J lost 2, with 14 bases in between. CDR3 bases: TGTGCCAGCAGTGAATTTGGCGGAGGGTCAAACACCGGGGAGCTGTTTTTT. Its protein product is CASSEFGGGSNTGELFF.

The rearrangement links TRBV7-2 to TRBJ1-1, with a possible D match to TRBD1 (5 bases). V gave up 5 bases and J gave up 2 bases, with 15 bases separating them. The germline V gene has CDR1 SGHTA and CDR2 FQGNSA. The CDR3 sequence is 15 residues long. CDR3 residues: CASSRTGGINTEAFF. Written as DNA, the CDR3 is TGTGCCAGCAGCCGGACTGGGGGAATAAACACTGAAGCTTTCTTT.

The chain is built from TRBV7-6 and TRBJ2-1, with D possibly called TRBD1 or TRBD2 (5 bases each). The CDR3 is made up of 18 amino acids. V shed 5 bases and J shed 4 bases, with 24 bases lying between them. The germline CDR1 and CDR2 sequences are SGHVS and FNYEAQ. CDR3: CASSLTPGQAEGYNEQFF. The CDR3 nucleotides read TGTGCCAGCAGCCTTACGCCCGGACAAGCCGAGGGTTACAATGAGCAGTTCTTC.

This clone has just one count. The chain uses TRBV5-4 and TRBJ2-2; a possible D gene is TRBD1 (5 bases). Per the germline V gene, CDR1 is SGHNT and CDR2 is YYREEE (reference sequence). CDR3 length: 14 amino acids. Trimming took 4 bases from V and 4 from J, leaving 11 bases between them. The CDR3 is CASSPGRVTGELFF. The CDR3 DNA sequence: TGTGCCAGCAGCCCCGGCAGGGTCACCGGGGAGCTGTTTTTT.